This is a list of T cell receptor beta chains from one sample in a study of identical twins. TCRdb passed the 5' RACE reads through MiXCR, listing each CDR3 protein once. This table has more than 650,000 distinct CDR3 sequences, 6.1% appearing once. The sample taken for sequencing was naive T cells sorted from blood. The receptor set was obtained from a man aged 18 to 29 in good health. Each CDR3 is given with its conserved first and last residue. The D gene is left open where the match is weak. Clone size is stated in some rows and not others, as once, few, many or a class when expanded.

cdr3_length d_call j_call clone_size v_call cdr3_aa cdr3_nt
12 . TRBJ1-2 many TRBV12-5 CASGFQDYGYTF TGTGCTAGTGGTTTTCAGGACTATGGCTACACCTTC
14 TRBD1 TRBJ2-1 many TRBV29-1 CSVEGTGLYNEQFF TGCAGCGTTGAAGGGACAGGGTTGTACAATGAGCAGTTCTTC
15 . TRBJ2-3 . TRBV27 CASSLTAWSTDTQYF TGTGCCAGCAGTTTAACCGCATGGAGCACAGATACGCAGTATTTT
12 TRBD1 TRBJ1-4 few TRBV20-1 CSANSQTGKLFF TGCAGTGCCAACTCACAGACAGGGAAACTGTTTTTT
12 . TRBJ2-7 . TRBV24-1 CATSAGSYEQYF TGTGCCACCAGTGCCGGATCCTACGAGCAGTACTTC
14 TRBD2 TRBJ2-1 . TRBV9 CASSVLAGGWEQFF TGTGCCAGCAGCGTGCTAGCGGGAGGTTGGGAGCAGTTCTTC
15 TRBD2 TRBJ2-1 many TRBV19 CASRLAGGSSYEQFF TGTGCCAGCAGACTAGCGGGAGGGAGTTCTTATGAGCAGTTCTTC
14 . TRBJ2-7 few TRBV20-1 CSARDSAVSYEQYF TGCAGTGCTAGAGATTCCGCCGTCTCCTACGAGCAGTACTTC
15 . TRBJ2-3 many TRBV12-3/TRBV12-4 CASLDRRVSTDTQYF TGTGCCAGCCTGGATCGGCGGGTTAGCACAGATACGCAGTATTTT
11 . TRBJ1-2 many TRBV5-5 CASSFLRGYTF TGTGCCAGCAGCTTCCTGCGGGGCTACACCTTC
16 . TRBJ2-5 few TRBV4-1 CASSQDLGFQRETQYF TGCGCCAGCAGCCAAGACTTGGGATTCCAGCGAGAGACCCAGTACTTC
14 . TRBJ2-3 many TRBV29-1 CSATTGSSTDTQYF TGCAGCGCGACTACAGGGTCTAGCACAGATACGCAGTATTTT
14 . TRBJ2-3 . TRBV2 CASSRRNSADTQYF TGTGCCAGCAGTAGACGTAATTCGGCAGATACGCAGTATTTT
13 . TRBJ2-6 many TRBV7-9 CASTPDSTNVLTF TGTGCCAGCACCCCCGACAGTACCAACGTCCTGACTTTC
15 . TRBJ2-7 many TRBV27 CASSERGTGAYEQYF TGTGCCAGCAGCGAACGGGGAACTGGTGCTTACGAGCAGTACTTC
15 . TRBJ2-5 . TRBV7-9 CASVSLDSLQETQYF TGTGCCAGCGTCTCCCTGGACAGCCTCCAAGAGACCCAGTACTTC
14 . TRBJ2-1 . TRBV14 CASSQGGPNNEQFF TGTGCCAGCAGCCAAGGTGGACCCAACAATGAGCAGTTCTTC
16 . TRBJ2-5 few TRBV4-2 CASSQVLAGRVATQYF TGTGCCAGCAGCCAAGTTCTGGCGGGACGCGTGGCGACCCAGTACTTC
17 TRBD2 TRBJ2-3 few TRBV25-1 CASSSGAGGPNTDTQYF TGTGCCAGCAGCTCTGGTGCGGGAGGGCCCAACACAGATACGCAGTATTTT
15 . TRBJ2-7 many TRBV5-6 CASTERGGSSYEQYF TGTGCCAGCACCGAACGAGGGGGAAGCTCCTACGAGCAGTACTTC
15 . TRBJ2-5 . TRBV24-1 CATRERQGSGETQYF TGTGCCACCAGAGAGAGACAGGGCAGCGGGGAGACCCAGTACTTC
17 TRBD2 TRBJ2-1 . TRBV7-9 CASSSTSRLAGHGEQFF TGTGCCAGCAGCTCTACCTCCCGTCTAGCGGGACACGGGGAGCAGTTCTTC
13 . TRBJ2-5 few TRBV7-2 CASSLGAPQTQYF TGTGCCAGCAGCCTAGGGGCGCCTCAGACCCAGTACTTC
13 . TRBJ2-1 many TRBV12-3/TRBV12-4 CASSYTSYNEQFF TGTGCCAGCAGTTACACCTCCTACAATGAGCAGTTCTTC
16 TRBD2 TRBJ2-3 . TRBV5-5 CASSLDRTSATDTQYF TGTGCCAGCAGCTTGGATCGGACTAGCGCCACAGATACGCAGTATTTT
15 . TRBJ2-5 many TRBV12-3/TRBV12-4 CASSVETGLQETQYF TGTGCCAGCAGCGTAGAGACAGGACTCCAAGAGACCCAGTACTTC
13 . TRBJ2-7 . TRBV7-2 CASSLGPGREQYF TGTGCCAGCAGCTTAGGACCAGGGAGGGAGCAGTACTTC
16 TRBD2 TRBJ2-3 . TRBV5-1 CASSLGSGRFADTQYF TGCGCCAGCAGCTTGGGGAGCGGGAGGTTCGCAGATACGCAGTATTTT
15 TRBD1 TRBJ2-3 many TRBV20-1 CSAYGQGEATDTQYF TGCAGTGCTTACGGACAGGGGGAAGCGACAGATACGCAGTATTTT
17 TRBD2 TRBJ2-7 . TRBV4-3 CASSPGGRLAGDYEQYF TGCGCCAGCAGCCCCGGGGGACGACTAGCGGGAGACTACGAGCAGTACTTC
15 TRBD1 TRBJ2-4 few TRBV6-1 CASSERTGGKNIQYF TGTGCCAGCAGTGAAAGGACAGGGGGGAAAAACATTCAGTACTTC
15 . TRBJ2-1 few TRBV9 CASSPRGDLDNEQFF TGTGCCAGCAGCCCCAGAGGGGACCTAGACAATGAGCAGTTCTTC
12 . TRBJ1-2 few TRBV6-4 CASSDGNYGYTF TGTGCCAGCAGTGACGGCAACTATGGCTACACCTTC
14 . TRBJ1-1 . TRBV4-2 CASSQSGVSNEAFF TGTGCCAGCAGCCAGTCAGGGGTTTCGAATGAAGCTTTCTTT
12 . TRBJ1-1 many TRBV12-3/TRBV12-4 CASSRANTEAFF TGTGCCAGCAGCCGAGCGAACACTGAAGCTTTCTTT
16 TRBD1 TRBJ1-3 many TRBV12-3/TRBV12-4 CASSGDREDSGNTIYF TGTGCCAGCAGTGGGGACAGGGAGGACTCTGGAAACACCATATATTTT
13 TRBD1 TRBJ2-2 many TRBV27 CASKLTGGGELFF TGTGCCAGCAAACTTACAGGGGGCGGGGAGCTGTTTTTT
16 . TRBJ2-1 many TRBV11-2 CASSLELGALENEQFF TGTGCCAGCAGCTTAGAGCTAGGGGCCTTAGAGAATGAGCAGTTCTTC
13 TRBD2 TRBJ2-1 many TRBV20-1 CSAASGTYNEQFF TGCAGTGCCGCTAGCGGCACCTACAATGAGCAGTTCTTC
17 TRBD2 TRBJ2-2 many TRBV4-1 CASSQSPGLAATGELFF TGCGCCAGCAGCCAAAGCCCGGGACTAGCTGCCACCGGGGAGCTGTTTTTT
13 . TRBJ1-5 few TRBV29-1 CSVGTFDNQPQHF TGCAGCGTTGGGACATTTGACAATCAGCCCCAGCATTTT
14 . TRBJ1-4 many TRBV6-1 CASRGRDGNEKLFF TGTGCCAGCAGGGGCCGGGACGGTAATGAAAAACTGTTTTTT
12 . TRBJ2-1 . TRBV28 CASSTPPVEQFF TGTGCCAGCAGCACCCCTCCGGTTGAGCAGTTCTTC
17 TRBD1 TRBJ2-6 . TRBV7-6 CASSYGTGPSGANVLTF TGTGCCAGCAGCTACGGGACAGGTCCCTCTGGGGCCAACGTCCTGACTTTC
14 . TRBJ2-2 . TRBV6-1 CASLKQANTGELFF TGTGCCAGCTTGAAACAGGCGAACACCGGGGAGCTGTTTTTT
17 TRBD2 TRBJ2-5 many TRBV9 CASSAWGGTSLQETQYF TGTGCCAGCAGCGCGTGGGGGGGGACTAGCTTACAAGAGACCCAGTACTTC
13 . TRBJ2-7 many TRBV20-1 CSVTEGPWDEQYF TGCAGTGTTACGGAGGGGCCCTGGGACGAGCAGTACTTC
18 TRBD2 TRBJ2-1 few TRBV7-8 CASSLGASGGLRYNEQFF TGTGCCAGCAGCTTAGGGGCTAGCGGGGGGTTAAGATACAATGAGCAGTTCTTC
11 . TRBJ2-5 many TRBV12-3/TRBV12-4 CASRVEETQYF TGTGCCAGCAGGGTAGAAGAGACCCAGTACTTC
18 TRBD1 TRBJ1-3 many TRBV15 CATSRGRDRRISGNTIYF TGTGCCACCAGCAGAGGCCGGGACAGAAGGATCTCTGGAAACACCATATATTTT
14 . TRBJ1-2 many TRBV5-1 CASSDTQGYYGYTF TGCGCCAGCAGCGATACACAAGGTTACTATGGCTACACCTTC
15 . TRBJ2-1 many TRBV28 CASTPGLSLRDEQFF TGTGCCAGCACCCCGGGACTCTCCTTGAGAGATGAGCAGTTCTTC
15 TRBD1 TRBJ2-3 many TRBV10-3 CANGPGQGVADTQYF TGTGCCAACGGACCGGGACAGGGAGTTGCAGATACGCAGTATTTT
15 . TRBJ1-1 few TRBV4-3 CASSQDVGGWTEAFF TGCGCCAGCAGCCAAGATGTTGGGGGCTGGACTGAAGCTTTCTTT
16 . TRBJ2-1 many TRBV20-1 CSARTTLAPSYNEQFF TGCAGTGCTAGAACTACTCTAGCGCCCTCCTACAATGAGCAGTTCTTC
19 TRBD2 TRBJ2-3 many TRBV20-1 CSARNIGTRRDYSTDTQYF TGCAGTGCGAGAAACATCGGGACTCGAAGGGACTATAGCACAGATACGCAGTATTTT
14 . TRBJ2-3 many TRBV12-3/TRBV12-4 CASPTWPLRDTQYF TGTGCCAGCCCGACGTGGCCCCTCAGGGATACGCAGTATTTT
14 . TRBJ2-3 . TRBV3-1 CASSQGGPADTQYF TGTGCCAGCAGCCAAGGAGGTCCGGCAGATACGCAGTATTTT
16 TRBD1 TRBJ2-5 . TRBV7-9 CASSVDRGRHQETQYF TGTGCCAGCAGCGTCGACAGGGGACGTCACCAAGAGACCCAGTACTTC